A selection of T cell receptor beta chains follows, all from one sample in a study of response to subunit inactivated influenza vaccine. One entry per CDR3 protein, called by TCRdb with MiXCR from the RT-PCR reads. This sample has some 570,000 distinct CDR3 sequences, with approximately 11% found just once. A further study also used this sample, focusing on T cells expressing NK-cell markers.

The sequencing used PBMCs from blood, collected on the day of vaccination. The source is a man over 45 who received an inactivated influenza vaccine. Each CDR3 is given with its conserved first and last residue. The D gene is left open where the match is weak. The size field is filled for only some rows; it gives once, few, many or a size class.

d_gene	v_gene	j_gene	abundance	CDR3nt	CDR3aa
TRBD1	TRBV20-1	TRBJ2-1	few	TGCAGTGCAAGACAGGGGGCGTTCGCTGAGCAGTTCTTC	CSARQGAFAEQFF
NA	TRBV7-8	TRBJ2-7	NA	TGTGCCAGCAGCTTAGTGGGGGATGGGTACGAGCAGTACTTC	CASSLVGDGYEQYF
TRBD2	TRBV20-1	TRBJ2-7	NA	TGCAGTGCTAGAGAGCTGCGGGAGGGCCGGGCACCACTCAGCTCCTACGAGCAGTACTTC	CSARELREGRAPLSSYEQYF
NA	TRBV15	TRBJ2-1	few	TGTGCCACCAGTATACGGCGACAGGGAGGTGAGCAGTTCTTC	CATSIRRQGGEQFF
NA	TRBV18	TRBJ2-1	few	TGTGCCAGCTCACCAGAGGCTGAGCAGTTCTTC	CASSPEAEQFF
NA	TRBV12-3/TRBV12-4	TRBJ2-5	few	TGTGCCAGCAGTTTCCTGACAGCCCAAGAGACCCAGTACTTC	CASSFLTAQETQYF
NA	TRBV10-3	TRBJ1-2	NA	TGTGCCATCAACTATGGCTACACCTTC	CAINYGYTF
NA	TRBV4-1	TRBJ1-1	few	TGCGCCAGCAACGATCACGACGAGACAGACACTGAAGCTTTCTTT	CASNDHDETDTEAFF
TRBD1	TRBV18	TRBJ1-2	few	TGTGCCAGCTCACCCCGAAGGGACAGTGGCTACACCTTC	CASSPRRDSGYTF
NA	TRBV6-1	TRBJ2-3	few	TGTGCCAGCAGCTTCCCAGATCGAAATACGCAGTATTTT	CASSFPDRNTQYF
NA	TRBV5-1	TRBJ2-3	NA	TGCGCCAGCAGCCCGTTAGGGGACCAGCGCACAGATACGCAGTATTTT	CASSPLGDQRTDTQYF
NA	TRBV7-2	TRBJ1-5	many	TGTGCCAGCAGCTACCCCTGGGGCAATCAGCCCCAGCATTTT	CASSYPWGNQPQHF
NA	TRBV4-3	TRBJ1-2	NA	TGCGCCAGCAGCCAAGACCCGGGGCAGACCTATGGCTACACCTTC	CASSQDPGQTYGYTF
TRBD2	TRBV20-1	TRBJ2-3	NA	TGCAGCTCATCGGGGGGAAGCACAGATACGCAGTATTTT	CSSSGGSTDTQYF
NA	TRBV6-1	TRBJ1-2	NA	TGTGCCAGCAGTAGGGGCTATAACTATGGCTACACCTTC	CASSRGYNYGYTF
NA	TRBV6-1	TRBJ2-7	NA	TGTGCCAGCGCCGTAGGGACGGCCCTGGGCTCCTACGAGCAGTACTTC	CASAVGTALGSYEQYF
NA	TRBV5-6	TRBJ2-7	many	TGTGCCAGCACCCTCCAAACAACGGGGGTTGACTACGAGCAGTACTTC	CASTLQTTGVDYEQYF
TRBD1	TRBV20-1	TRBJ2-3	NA	TGCAGTGCTCGGGGTCAGGGGGTATGGGCAGATACGCAGTATTTT	CSARGQGVWADTQYF
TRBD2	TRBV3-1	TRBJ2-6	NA	TGTGCCAGCAGCCAAGTCCCGGGACTAGCGGTCTCTGGGGCCAACGTCCTGACTTTC	CASSQVPGLAVSGANVLTF
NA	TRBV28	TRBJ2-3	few	TGTGCCAGCAGTTTAGGGCCAGCAGGCGATACGCAGTATTTT	CASSLGPAGDTQYF
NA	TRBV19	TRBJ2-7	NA	TGTGCCAGTAGCCCAGGAAGAAGTGGCTACGAGCAGTACTTC	CASSPGRSGYEQYF
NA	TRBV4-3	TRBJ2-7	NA	TGCGCCAGCAGCCAAGGAACAGAGTACGAGCAGTACTTC	CASSQGTEYEQYF
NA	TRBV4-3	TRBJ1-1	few	TGCGCCAGCAGCGAAAGATCACAGATAAACACTGAAGCTTTCTTT	CASSERSQINTEAFF
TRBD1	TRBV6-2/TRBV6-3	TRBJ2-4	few	TGTGCCAGCAGTTACGAGGGGGCGCTGGCCAAAAACATTCAGTACTTC	CASSYEGALAKNIQYF
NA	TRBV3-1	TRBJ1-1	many	TGTGCCAGCAGCCATGGGGGGACTGAAGCTTTCTTT	CASSHGGTEAFF
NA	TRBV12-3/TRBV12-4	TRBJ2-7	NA	TGTGCCAGCAGTTATAACGGATTTTACGAGCAGTACTTC	CASSYNGFYEQYF
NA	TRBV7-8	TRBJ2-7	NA	TGTGCCAGCAGCTTATTTCTTGCCCAGGGGGGGACCTACGAGCAGTACTTC	CASSLFLAQGGTYEQYF
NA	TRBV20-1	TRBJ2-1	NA	TGCAGTGCTAGTAGGAGGGGGAGCCTAAATGAGCAGTTCTTC	CSASRRGSLNEQFF
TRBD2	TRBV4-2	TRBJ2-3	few	TGTGCCAGCAGCCAAGGCGGAGCGGGAAACTCAGATACGCAGTATTTT	CASSQGGAGNSDTQYF
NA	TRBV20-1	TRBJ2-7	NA	TGCAGTGCTAGTCAACGGGCCCATGGTTACGAGCAGTACTTC	CSASQRAHGYEQYF
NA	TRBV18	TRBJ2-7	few	TGTGCCAGCTCACCACCTGCAGCGGGCTACGAGCAGTACTTC	CASSPPAAGYEQYF
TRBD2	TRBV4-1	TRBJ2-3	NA	TGCGCCAGCAGCCGCCGAACTAGCGGGGTAACAGATACGCAGTATTTT	CASSRRTSGVTDTQYF
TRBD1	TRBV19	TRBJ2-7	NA	TGTGCCAGTAGTCTCAGGGGGCACTACGAGCAGTACTTC	CASSLRGHYEQYF
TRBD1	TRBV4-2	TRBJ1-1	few	TGTGCCAGCAGCCGACGACAGGGGTTGAACACTGAAGCTTTCTTT	CASSRRQGLNTEAFF
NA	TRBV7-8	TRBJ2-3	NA	TGTGCCAGCAGCTTAGCCGGACCGCCAAATACGCAGTATTTT	CASSLAGPPNTQYF
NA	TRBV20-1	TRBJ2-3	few	TGCAGTGCCACCCAGAGTTTAGGGAAGGATACGCAGTATTTT	CSATQSLGKDTQYF
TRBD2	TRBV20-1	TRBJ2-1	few	TGCAGTGCTAGATCGGCTAGCGGGGGGGGGAATGAGCAGTTCTTC	CSARSASGGGNEQFF
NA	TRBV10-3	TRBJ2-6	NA	TGTGCCATCAGTGGCGGGCCCAACTCTGGGGCCAACGTCCTGACTTTC	CAISGGPNSGANVLTF
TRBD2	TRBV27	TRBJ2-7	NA	TGTGCCAGCAGTTTCGGGACTACTAATAGGTTGTACGAGCAGTACTTC	CASSFGTTNRLYEQYF
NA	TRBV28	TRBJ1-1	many	TGTGCCAGCAGCCTTTACAGGGAGACTGAAGCTTTCTTT	CASSLYRETEAFF
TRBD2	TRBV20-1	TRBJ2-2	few	TGCAGTGCTAGCCCCCCAGATTTAATAGCGGGAGGGACCGGGGAGCTGTTTTTT	CSASPPDLIAGGTGELFF
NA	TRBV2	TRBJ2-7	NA	TGTGCCAGCAGGCGACAGGCAAGCTCCTACGAGCAGTACTTC	CASRRQASSYEQYF
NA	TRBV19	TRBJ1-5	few	TGTGCCAGTAGTACCGACCTTTATAGCAATCAGCCCCAGCATTTT	CASSTDLYSNQPQHF
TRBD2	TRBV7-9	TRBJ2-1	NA	TGTGCCAGCAGCTCCGGCTTAGCGGGAACCACCTACAATGAGCAGTTCTTC	CASSSGLAGTTYNEQFF
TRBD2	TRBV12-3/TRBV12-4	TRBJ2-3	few	TGTGCCAGCAGTTCCCCCATGGGGGGGGAAGATACGCAGTATTTT	CASSSPMGGEDTQYF
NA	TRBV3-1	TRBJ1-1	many	TGTGCCAGCAGCCAAGATAGGACAGCTGAAGCTTTCTTT	CASSQDRTAEAFF
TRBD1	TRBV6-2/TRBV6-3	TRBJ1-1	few	TGTGCCAGCAGTTCAACAGGGGGCAGGGGCACTGAAGCTTTCTTT	CASSSTGGRGTEAFF
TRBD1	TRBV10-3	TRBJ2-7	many	TGTGCCAACCCGAAGACAGGGGTCTCTAAGTGCTTC	CANPKTGVSKCF
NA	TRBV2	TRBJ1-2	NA	TGTGCCAGCAGTGATAATAAGAGGGCGGAGGGCTACACCTTC	CASSDNKRAEGYTF
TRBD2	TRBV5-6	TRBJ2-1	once	TGTGCCAGCAGCTTGGATTGGCGGGGGAATTACAATGAGCAGTTCTTC	CASSLDWRGNYNEQFF
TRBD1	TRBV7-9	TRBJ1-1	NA	TGTGCCAGCAGCAGCAGGGGGCTGAACACTGAAGCTTTCTTT	CASSSRGLNTEAFF
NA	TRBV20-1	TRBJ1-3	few	TGCAGTGCTAGGAGGATAGGGACGGCAGAGAACACCATATATTTT	CSARRIGTAENTIYF
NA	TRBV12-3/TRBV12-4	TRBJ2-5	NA	TGTGCCAGCAGTTTTGATGGCATGCAGGAGACCCAGTACTTC	CASSFDGMQETQYF